The 22 T cell receptor beta chains presented below share a single source sample, sequenced in a study of T cells in Graves' hyperthyroidism and ophthalmopathy. The source material, RNA transcripts, was used to amplify TCR beta CDR3 regions. A first-round RT-PCR of the TCR CDR3 used the HTBI primer set. A single record per CDR3 protein comes from TCRdb applying MiXCR to the multiplex PCR reads. This sample has 550,000 to 700,000 distinct CDR3 sequences, with roughly 46% found just once. Sequenced input: peripheral blood or thyroid tissue (not recorded which). The receptors were sampled from an adult woman with Graves' disease, either hyperthyroidism or ophthalmopathy (not recorded which).

The chain is built from TRBV2 and TRBJ1-1; 7 bases are a match to TRBD1. The CDR3 sequence is 15 residues long. The V segment lost 8 bases and the J segment 1 base; nucleotides outside the gene matches: 10. Germline CDR1 SNHLY, CDR2 FYNNEI. The CDR3 sequence is CASEGGGQQNTEAFF. The CDR3 nucleotides are TGTGCCAGCGAAGGGGGGGGACAGCAGAACACTGAAGCTTTCTTT. The whole variable domain, remainder taken from reference TRBV2 and TRBJ1-1, is EPEVTQTPSHQVTQMGQEVILRCVPISNHLYFYWYRQILGQKVEFLVSFYNNEISEKSEIFDDQFSVERPDGSNFTLKIRSTKLEDSAMYFCASEGGGQQNTEAFFGQGTRLTVV.

This clonotype was found many times. This chain uses TRBV30 with TRBJ1-1; 7 bases line up with TRBD1. With V trimmed by 2 bases and J by 2 bases, 8 bases remained unmatched. CDR1 and CDR2 (germline): GTSNPN, SVGIG (reference sequence). The CDR3 is 15 residues long. CDR3 nucleotides: TGTGCCTGGAGTAAGGGCAGGGGGAGAAACACTGAAGCTTTCTTT. Its protein is CAWSKGRGRNTEAFF.

The sample holds many counts of this clonotype. The rearrangement uses TRBV5-1 and TRBJ2-2, with D perhaps matching TRBD2 (5 bases). CDR1 is SGHRS and CDR2 is YFSETQ in the germline V gene. V was cut by 7 bases and J by 4 bases, with 8 bases left in between. The CDR3 has 12 amino acids. CDR3 sequence reads: CASPGGTGELFF. The CDR3 bases are TGCGCCAGCCCCGGAGGCACCGGGGAGCTGTTTTTT.

The rearrangement uses TRBV29-1 and TRBJ1-2; 8 positions agree with TRBD1. Trimming cost V 0 bases and J 4 bases; bases outside gene matches: 4. This CDR3 spans 14 amino acids. CDR1 SQVTM and CDR2 ANQGSEA come from the germline V gene. The CDR3 protein is CSVEDRDRIYGYTF. In nucleotides, the CDR3 is TGCAGCGTTGAAGATCGGGACAGGATCTATGGCTACACCTTC. Together with reference TRBV29-1 and TRBJ1-2, the CDR3 gives the full variable domain: SAVISQKPSRDICQRGTSLTIQCQVDSQVTMMFWYRQQPGQSLTLIATANQGSEATYESGFVIDKFPISRPNLTFSTLTVSNMSPEDSSIYLCSVEDRDRIYGYTFGSGTRLTVV.

The table lists this clonotype with many counts. The chain has TRBV12-3 or TRBV12-4 and TRBJ1-6, with no clear D. This CDR3 is 14 amino acids long. Trimming stripped 5 bases from V and 4 bases from J, with 9 bases between. The CDR3 DNA reads TGTGCCAGCAGTCTCCAAACATATAATTCACCCCTCCACTTT. This gives the protein CASSLQTYNSPLHF.

This clonotype has at least ten counts. The rearrangement joins TRBV7-9 to TRBJ2-2, with TRBD1 as a possible D gene (5 bases). The V and J ends lost 3 bases and 1 base respectively, with 9 bases between them. Germline-derived CDR1 and CDR2 are SEHNR and FQNEAQ (reference sequence). The CDR3 sequence is 15 residues long. The CDR3 coding sequence is TGTGCCAGCAGCTTGAAGGGGATGAACACCGGGGAGCTGTTTTTT. Protein product: CASSLKGMNTGELFF. The full variable domain, in which reference TRBV7-9 and TRBJ2-2 provide the parts outside the CDR3, is DTGVSQNPRHKITKRGQNVTFRCDPISEHNRLYWYRQTLGQGPEFLTYFQNEAQLEKSRLLSDRFSAERPKGSFSTLEIQRTEQGDSAMYLCASSLKGMNTGELFFGEGSRLTVL.

This chain uses TRBV5-1 with TRBJ2-1; 10 nucleotides line up with TRBD2. This CDR3 has 16 residues. Unmatched junction bases numbered 9, after V lost 4 bases and J lost 5 bases. CDR1 and CDR2 (germline): SGHRS, YFSETQ. For the CDR3, the DNA is TGCGCCAGCAGCCAGACCGGGACTAGCGTCAACAATGAGCAGTTCTTC. Protein sequence: CASSQTGTSVNNEQFF.

This clonotype was counted between two and nine times. The rearrangement uses TRBV10-3 and TRBJ1-1; 7 bases match TRBD1. Germline V gene sequence: CDR1 ENHRY, CDR2 SYGVKD. With V trimmed by 5 bases and J by 0 bases, 3 bases remained unmatched. The CDR3 is made up of 14 amino acids. The CDR3 region has the DNA TGTGCCATCAGTCAGGGGGAACTGAACACTGAAGCTTTCTTT. Its protein product is CAISQGELNTEAFF.

This clonotype was recorded only once. This chain joins TRBV12-3 or TRBV12-4 and TRBJ1-1; D unresolved. The V end was cut by 6 bases, the J end by 4 bases, with 12 bases between. The length of the CDR3 is 13 residues. CDR3 nucleotide sequence: TGTGCCAGCAGGCCTCTCGGGCCCACTGAAGCTTTCTTT. Translation: CASRPLGPTEAFF.

The chain recombines TRBV14 with TRBJ1-2; possibly TRBD1 for D (6 bases). The germline V gene has CDR1 SGHDN and CDR2 FVKESK. The CDR3 has 15 residues. V lost 5 bases and J lost 7, with 20 bases in between. The CDR3 protein is CASSVHPGDLLGYTF. CDR3 DNA: TGTGCCAGCAGCGTGCACCCAGGGGACCTCCTTGGCTACACCTTC.

This clonotype was seen ten or more times. V is TRBV20-1 and J is TRBJ1-1; D gene ambiguous. This CDR3 region has 13 residues. Germline V lookup: CDR1 DFQATT, CDR2 SNEGSKA (reference sequence). Deletions cut 1 base from V and 4 bases from J, with 10 bases between. The CDR3 DNA sequence: TGCAGTGCTAGAGCGGGTGCTTTCACTGAAGCTTTCTTT. Amino acids: CSARAGAFTEAFF.

J is TRBJ1-1 and V is TRBV28; 9 bases agree with TRBD1. The V and J ends lost 5 bases and 7 bases, in that order; junction bases with no gene match: 5. The germline V gene has CDR1 MDHEN and CDR2 SYDVKM. CDR3 size: 13 residues. Here the CDR3 DNA reads TGTGCCAGCAGTCACAGGGGGCGGGATGAAGCTTTCTTT. Translation gives CASSHRGRDEAFF.

The rearrangement joins TRBV3-1 to TRBJ2-7, with 9 nucleotides matching TRBD2. CDR3 length equals 14 residues. V was clipped by 5 bases and J by 9 bases; unmatched bases: 11. The germline CDR1 and CDR2 sequences are LGHDT and YNNKEL (reference sequence). This CDR3 reads CASSKAGGPRGQYF. The CDR3 nucleotides read TGTGCCAGCAGCAAAGCGGGAGGCCCGCGTGGGCAGTACTTC.

The gene calls are TRBV6-6 and TRBJ2-5; D may be TRBD1 (6 bases). This CDR3 region has 13 residues. Germline V gene lookup returns CDR1 MNHNY and CDR2 SVGAGI (reference sequence). The V gene lost 7 bases and the J gene lost 1 base, with 10 bases spanning the gap. As DNA, the CDR3 is TGTGCCAGCATATACAGGGCCCAAGAGACCCAGTACTTC. Amino acid sequence: CASIYRAQETQYF.

This clonotype was recorded once. This sequence joins TRBV7-2 and TRBJ1-1; 9 nucleotides line up with TRBD1. This CDR3 spans 14 amino acids. Germline values: CDR1 SGHTA, CDR2 FQGNSA. The J segment lost 4 bases and the V segment lost 5 bases, leaving 5 bases of the junction unmatched. CDR3 loop: CASSGGTGSTEAFF. For the CDR3, the DNA is TGTGCCAGCAGCGGAGGGACAGGGTCCACTGAAGCTTTCTTT.

V and J are TRBV2 and TRBJ1-1, with 8 positions matching TRBD1. The trim removed 4 bases at V and 11 bases at J, leaving 9 bases unmatched. The CDR3 has 13 residues. Looked up from germline, CDR1 is SNHLY and CDR2 is FYNNEI. CDR3 nucleotides: TGTGCCAGCAGTGTGGGACAGGTCACCGGCGCTTTCTTT. This sequence encodes CASSVGQVTGAFF. Together with reference TRBV2 and TRBJ1-1, the CDR3 gives the full variable domain: EPEVTQTPSHQVTQMGQEVILRCVPISNHLYFYWYRQILGQKVEFLVSFYNNEISEKSEIFDDQFSVERPDGSNFTLKIRSTKLEDSAMYFCASSVGQVTGAFFGQGTRLTVV.

The V call is TRBV9, the J call TRBJ1-6; D ambiguous. Germline lookup yields CDR1 SGDLS and CDR2 YYNGEE. The CDR3 is made up of 15 amino acids. Trimming cost V 3 bases and J 7 bases, with 14 bases left between them. CDR3 residues: CASSERTLGNSPLHF. The CDR3 DNA sequence: TGTGCCAGCAGCGAGAGGACTCTTGGCAATTCACCCCTCCACTTT.

This clonotype was seen at least ten times. The rearrangement links TRBV13 to TRBJ2-7; 11 positions match TRBD2. With V trimmed by 6 bases and J by 4 bases, 2 bases remained unmatched. The CDR3 runs 13 residues. Germline V gene data show CDR1 as PRHDT and CDR2 as FYEKMQ (reference sequence). CDR3 DNA sequence: TGTGCCAGCAGACTAGCGGGAGAATACGAGCAGTACTTC. This encodes CASRLAGEYEQYF.

This clonotype showed up just once. The chain's CDR3 is CSAPTGQTQYF. CDR3 bases: TGCAGTGCCCCGACAGGCCAGACCCAGTACTTC. This chain joins TRBV20-1 and TRBJ2-5; the D gene is possibly TRBD1 (6 bases). CDR1 and CDR2 from the germline V gene are DFQATT and SNEGSKA (reference sequence). The V gene lost 6 bases and the J gene lost 6 bases, with 11 bases spanning the gap. This CDR3 comprises 11 residues.

The genes are TRBV20-1 and TRBJ1-1; 7 bases align to TRBD1. The V segment lost 8 bases and the J segment 4 bases; nucleotides outside the gene matches: 7. This CDR3 comprises 12 residues. CDR1 and CDR2 from the germline V gene are DFQATT and SNEGSKA (reference sequence). The CDR3 loop is CSLSGGSTEAFF. The CDR3 DNA follows: TGCAGTTTATCAGGGGGAAGCACTGAAGCTTTCTTT.

There are many counts of this clonotype. The CDR3: CASSLRQGNERAFF. In DNA form, the CDR3 reads TGTGCCAGCAGCTTGCGGCAGGGGAACGAGAGAGCTTTCTTT. The chain recombines TRBV7-9 with TRBJ1-1, with a weak D call TRBD1 (6 bases). The germline gives CDR1 SEHNR, CDR2 FQNEAQ (reference sequence). The CDR3 extends over 14 amino acids. V lost 3 bases to trimming and J lost 10 bases, with 18 bases between them.

This clonotype came up many times. The CDR3 bases are TGCAGCGCGTCCGCGAGCGGGCGATCCGAGCAGTACTTC. Translated: CSASASGRSEQYF. This chain connects TRBV29-1 to TRBJ2-7; D is perhaps TRBD2 (6 bases). V was clipped by 7 bases and J by 6 bases, with 19 bases between them. In germline, CDR1 is SQVTM, CDR2 ANQGSEA. The CDR3 extends over 13 amino acids.